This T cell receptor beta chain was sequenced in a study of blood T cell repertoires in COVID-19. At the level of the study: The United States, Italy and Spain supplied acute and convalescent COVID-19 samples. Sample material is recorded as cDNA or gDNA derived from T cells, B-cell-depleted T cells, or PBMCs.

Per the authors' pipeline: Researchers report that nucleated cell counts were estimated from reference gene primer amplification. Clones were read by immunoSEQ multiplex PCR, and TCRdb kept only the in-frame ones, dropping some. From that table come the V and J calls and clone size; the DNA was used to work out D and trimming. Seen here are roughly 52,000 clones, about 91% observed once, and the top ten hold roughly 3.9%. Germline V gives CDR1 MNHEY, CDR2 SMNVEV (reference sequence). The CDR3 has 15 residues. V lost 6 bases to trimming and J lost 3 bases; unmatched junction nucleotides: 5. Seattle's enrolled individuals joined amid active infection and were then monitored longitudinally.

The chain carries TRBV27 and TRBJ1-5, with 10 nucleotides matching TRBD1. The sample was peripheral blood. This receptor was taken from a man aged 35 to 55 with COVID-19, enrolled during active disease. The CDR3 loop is CASSDRGQNNQPQHF. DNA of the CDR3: TGTGCCAGCAGCGACAGGGGGCAAAACAATCAGCCCCAGCATTTT.